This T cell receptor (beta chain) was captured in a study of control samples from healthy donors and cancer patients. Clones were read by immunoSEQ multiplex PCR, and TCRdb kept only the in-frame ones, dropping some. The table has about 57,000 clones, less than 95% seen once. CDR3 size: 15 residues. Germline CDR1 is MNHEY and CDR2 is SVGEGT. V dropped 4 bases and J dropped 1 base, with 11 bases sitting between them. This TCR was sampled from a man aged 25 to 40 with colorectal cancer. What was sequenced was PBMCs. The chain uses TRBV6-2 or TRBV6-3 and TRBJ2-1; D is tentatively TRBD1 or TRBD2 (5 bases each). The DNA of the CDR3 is TGTGCCAGCAGTTGGGGACGCCCGTCCTACAATGAGCAGTTCTTC. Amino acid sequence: CASSWGRPSYNEQFF.